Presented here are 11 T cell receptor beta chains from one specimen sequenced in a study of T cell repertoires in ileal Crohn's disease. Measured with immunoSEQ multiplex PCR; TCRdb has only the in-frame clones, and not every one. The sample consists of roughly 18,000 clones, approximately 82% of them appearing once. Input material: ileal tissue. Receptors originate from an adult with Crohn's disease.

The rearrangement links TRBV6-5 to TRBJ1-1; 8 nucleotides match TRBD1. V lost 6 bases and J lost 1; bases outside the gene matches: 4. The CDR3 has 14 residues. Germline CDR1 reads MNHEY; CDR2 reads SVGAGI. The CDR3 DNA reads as TGTGCCAGCAGCCACGACAGGGGGAACACTGAAGCTTTCTTT. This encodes CASSHDRGNTEAFF.

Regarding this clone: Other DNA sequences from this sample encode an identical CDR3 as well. CDR3 coding DNA: TGTGCCAGCAGCTTGGACAGGGGCTATGGCTACACCTTC. Protein: CASSLDRGYGYTF. This sequence joins TRBV5-4 and TRBJ1-2; 7 bases fit TRBD1. Germline V lookup: CDR1 SGHNT, CDR2 YYREEE (reference sequence). The CDR3 has 13 amino acids. J was trimmed by 4 bases and V by 0 bases; bases with no gene match: 0.

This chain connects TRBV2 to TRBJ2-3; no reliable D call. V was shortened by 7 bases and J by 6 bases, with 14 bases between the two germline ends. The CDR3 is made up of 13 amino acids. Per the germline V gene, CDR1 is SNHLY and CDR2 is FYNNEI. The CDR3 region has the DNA TGTGCCAGCAAGATACTATCAACGGATACGCAGTATTTT. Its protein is CASKILSTDTQYF.

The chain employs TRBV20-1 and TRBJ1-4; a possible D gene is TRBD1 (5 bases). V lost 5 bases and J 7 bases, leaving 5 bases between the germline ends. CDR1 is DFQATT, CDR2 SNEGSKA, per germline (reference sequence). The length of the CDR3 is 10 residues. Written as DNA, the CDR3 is TGCAGTGCTCAGGGTGAAAAACTGTTTTTT. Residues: CSAQGEKLFF.

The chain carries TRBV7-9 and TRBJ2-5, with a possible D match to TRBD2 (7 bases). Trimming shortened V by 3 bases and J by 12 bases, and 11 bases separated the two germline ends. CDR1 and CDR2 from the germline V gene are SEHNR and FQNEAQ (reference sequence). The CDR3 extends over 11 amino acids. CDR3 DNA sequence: TGTGCCAGCAGCTTGGGGGGGCCGAAGTACTTC. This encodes CASSLGGPKYF.

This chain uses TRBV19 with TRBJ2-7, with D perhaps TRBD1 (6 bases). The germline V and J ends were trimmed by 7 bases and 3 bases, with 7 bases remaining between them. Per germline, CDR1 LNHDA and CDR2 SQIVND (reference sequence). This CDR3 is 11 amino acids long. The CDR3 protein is CASKGDYEQYF. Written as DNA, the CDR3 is TGTGCCAGTAAGGGGGACTACGAGCAGTACTTC.

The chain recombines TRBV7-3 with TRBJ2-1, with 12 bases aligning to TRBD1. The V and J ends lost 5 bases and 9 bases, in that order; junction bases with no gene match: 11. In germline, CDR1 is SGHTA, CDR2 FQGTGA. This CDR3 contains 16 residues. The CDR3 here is CASSPSPGTGGGEQFF. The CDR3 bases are TGTGCCAGCAGCCCTTCACCCGGGACAGGGGGCGGTGAGCAGTTCTTC.

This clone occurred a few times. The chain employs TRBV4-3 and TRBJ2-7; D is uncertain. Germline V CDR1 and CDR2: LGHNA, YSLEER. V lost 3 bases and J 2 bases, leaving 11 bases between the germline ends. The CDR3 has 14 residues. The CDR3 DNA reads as TGCGCCAGCAGCCACTCTGCAGGCCCCTACGAGCAGTACTTC. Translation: CASSHSAGPYEQYF.

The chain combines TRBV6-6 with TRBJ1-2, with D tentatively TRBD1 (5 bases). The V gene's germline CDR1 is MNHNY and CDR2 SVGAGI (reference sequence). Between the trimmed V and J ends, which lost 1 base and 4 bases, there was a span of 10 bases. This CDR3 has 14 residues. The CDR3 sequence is CASSYWGVGYGYTF. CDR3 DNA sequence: TGTGCCAGCAGTTACTGGGGGGTCGGCTATGGCTACACCTTC.

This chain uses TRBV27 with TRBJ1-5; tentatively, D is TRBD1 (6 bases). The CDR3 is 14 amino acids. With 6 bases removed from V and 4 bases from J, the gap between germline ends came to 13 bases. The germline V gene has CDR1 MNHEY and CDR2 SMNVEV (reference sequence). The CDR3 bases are TGTGCCAGCAGGGAACTGGGGGCGAATCAGCCCCAGCATTTT. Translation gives CASRELGANQPQHF.

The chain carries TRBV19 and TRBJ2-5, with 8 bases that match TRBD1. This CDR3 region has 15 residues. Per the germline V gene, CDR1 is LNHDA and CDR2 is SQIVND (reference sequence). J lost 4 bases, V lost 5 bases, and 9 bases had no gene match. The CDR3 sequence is CASSRPGQVSETQYF. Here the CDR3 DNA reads TGTGCCAGTAGTCGACCGGGACAGGTGTCAGAGACCCAGTACTTC.